The 10 T cell receptor beta chains presented below share a single source sample, sequenced in a study of chemoradiotherapy in HPV16-positive cancers. The protocol was immunoSEQ multiplex PCR, while the TCRdb copy is restricted to in-frame clones and leaves out a portion. The sample includes about 1,000 clones, roughly 91% of them seen just once. The starting material was tumor tissue, obtained from a patient who underwent chemoradiotherapy. Source of these receptors: a human donor with HPV-associated anogenital cancer.

CDR3: CASGLPGPNGGTGELFF. For the CDR3, the DNA is TGTGCTAGTGGTTTGCCCGGGCCCAACGGGGGCACCGGGGAGCTGTTTTTT. The V gene is TRBV12-5, the J gene TRBJ2-2; maybe TRBD2 (6 bases). V was trimmed by 2 bases and J by 4 bases, leaving 17 bases between them. CDR3 size: 17 residues. CDR1 is LGHNT and CDR2 is FRNRAP in the germline V gene.

This clone showed up just once. V and J are TRBV7-9 and TRBJ1-1, with a possible D match to TRBD1 (6 bases). The CDR3 totals 15 residues. Trimming removed 5 bases at V and 1 base at J, with 14 bases between. Germline V CDR1 and CDR2: SEHNR, FQNEAQ (reference sequence). CDR3 nucleotide sequence: TGTGCCAGCAGCCTTGGTGGGGGGCGGAACACTGAAGCTTTCTTT. Translation: CASSLGGGRNTEAFF.

This clone showed up just once. The chain is built from TRBV2 and TRBJ1-1; tentatively, D is TRBD1 (5 bases). Germline CDR1 SNHLY, CDR2 FYNNEI. The CDR3 has 15 residues. Trimming took off 8 bases at V and 1 base at J, with 17 bases between the two ends. CDR3 protein: CASAGDLSGNTEAFF. The CDR3 coding sequence is TGTGCCAGCGCGGGGGACCTCTCAGGGAACACTGAAGCTTTCTTT.

The chain carries TRBV5-8 and TRBJ1-5; D gene ambiguous. This CDR3 comprises 13 residues. The V gene lost 3 bases and the J gene lost 3 bases, with 7 bases spanning the gap. Germline V lookup: CDR1 SGHTS, CDR2 YDEGEE. In DNA, the CDR3 is TGTGCCAGCAGCTCGGGTCTCAATCAGCCCCAGCATTTT. It encodes CASSSGLNQPQHF.

The chain recombines TRBV7-3 with TRBJ1-1; D is perhaps TRBD1 (5 bases). The CDR3 runs 15 residues. Germline V gene sequence: CDR1 SGHTA, CDR2 FQGTGA. The V end was cut by 6 bases, the J end by 6 bases, with 20 bases between. CDR3 region: CASRPRTGEGPEAFF. CDR3 nucleotide sequence: TGTGCCAGCAGACCCAGGACGGGGGAGGGCCCTGAAGCTTTCTTT.

The rearrangement uses TRBV27 and TRBJ2-5; TRBD2 matches 8 bases. The germline CDR1 and CDR2 sequences are MNHEY and SMNVEV (reference sequence). Trimming at V came to 5 bases and at J to 5 bases, leaving 10 bases not matched to a gene. This CDR3 spans 15 amino acids. DNA for the CDR3: TGTGCCAGCAGTACCCAGAGCGGGGGCCCTGAGACCCAGTACTTC. Translated: CASSTQSGGPETQYF.

Only one count was recorded for this clone. CDR3 loop: CASLPAGGADTQYF. The CDR3 DNA reads TGTGCCAGCCTCCCAGCGGGAGGAGCAGATACGCAGTATTTT. The V and J genes are TRBV6-6 and TRBJ2-3; TRBD2 agrees at 9 bases. Trimming removed 8 bases from V and 4 bases from J; junction bases left unmatched: 7. Per germline, CDR1 MNHNY and CDR2 SVGAGI (reference sequence). The CDR3 sequence is 14 residues long.

V is TRBV11-2 and J is TRBJ1-2; the D is unclear. Trimming shortened V by 6 bases and J by 6 bases, and 17 bases separated the two germline ends. Looked up from germline, CDR1 is SGHAT and CDR2 is FQNNGV. The CDR3 extends over 14 amino acids. CDR3 coding DNA: TGTGCCAGCAGGCTCGCCTCGAGGGAACATGGCTACACCTTC. This gives the protein CASRLASREHGYTF.

The chain links TRBV28 to TRBJ2-2; 8 bases fit TRBD2. Germline loops: CDR1 MDHEN, CDR2 SYDVKM. The trim removed 5 bases at V and 1 base at J, leaving 9 bases unmatched. The CDR3 consists of 17 residues. The CDR3 protein is CASSPGTSDMNTGELFF. In DNA form, the CDR3 reads TGTGCCAGCAGTCCCGGGACTAGTGATATGAACACCGGGGAGCTGTTTTTT.

The chain carries TRBV30 and TRBJ1-6; D uncertain. V lost 5 bases and J 7 bases, leaving 12 bases between the germline ends. The CDR3 covers 13 residues. The germline gives CDR1 GTSNPN, CDR2 SVGIG (reference sequence). The CDR3 is CAWLESSNSPLHF. DNA of the CDR3: TGTGCCTGGCTTGAGTCGTCCAATTCACCCCTCCACTTT.